The next 32 T cell receptor beta chains were all read from a single sample in a study of blood T cell repertoires in COVID-19. The assay was immunoSEQ multiplex PCR, and TCRdb's table has in-frame clones only and misses some. The sample holds 110,000 to 150,000 clones, 84% seen once. Sequenced input: peripheral blood. The receptors derive from a woman older than 75 in a cohort sampled during active or convalescent COVID-19.

The chain combines TRBV18 with TRBJ2-3; 7 bases fit TRBD1. The CDR3 contains 16 residues. Trimming removed 4 bases from V and 2 bases from J; junction bases left unmatched: 9. The germline gives CDR1 KGHSH, CDR2 LQKENI. The CDR3 region is CASSHPPTGNTDTQYF. In DNA, the CDR3 is TGTGCCAGCTCACATCCGCCGACAGGGAACACAGATACGCAGTATTTT.

This rearrangement joins TRBV18 to TRBJ2-2, with D possibly matching TRBD1 (6 bases). Germline V lookup: CDR1 KGHSH, CDR2 LQKENI. This CDR3 is 17 amino acids long. V was trimmed by 3 bases and J by 2 bases, leaving 16 bases between them. CDR3 sequence reads: CASSPRGLGQNTGELFF. CDR3 DNA sequence: TGTGCCAGCTCACCTAGAGGGCTGGGACAAAACACCGGGGAGCTGTTTTTT. The variable domain in full, with the rest retrieved from reference TRBV18 and TRBJ2-2, is NAGVMQNPRHLVRRRGQEARLRCSPMKGHSHVYWYRQLPEEGLKFMVYLQKENIIDESGMPKERFSAEFPKEGPSILRIQQVVRGDSAAYFCASSPRGLGQNTGELFFGEGSRLTVL.

The chain uses TRBV6-5 and TRBJ1-1; weak D call: TRBD1 (6 bases). V dropped 6 bases and J dropped 0 bases, with 11 bases sitting between them. Germline assignment: CDR1 MNHEY and CDR2 SVGAGI. CDR3 length equals 14 residues. CDR3 sequence (DNA): TGTGCCAGCAGCCCGGGACACATGAACACTGAAGCTTTCTTT. Its protein product is CASSPGHMNTEAFF.

This clone was detected once. The chain links TRBV5-6 to TRBJ1-1; TRBD1 aligns across 9 bases. Germline V gene data show CDR1 as SGHDT and CDR2 as YYEEEE. V lost 4 bases to trimming and J lost 4 bases; unmatched junction nucleotides: 11. The CDR3 has 16 residues. Written as DNA, the CDR3 is TGTGCCAGCAGCCTCCCCTATCAGACAGGGGGCACTGAAGCTTTCTTT. Translated, it gives CASSLPYQTGGTEAFF.

This rearrangement joins TRBV5-4 to TRBJ1-2, with D perhaps TRBD1 (5 bases). The V gene's germline CDR1 is SGHNT and CDR2 YYREEE (reference sequence). V lost 0 bases and J 4 bases, leaving 13 bases between the germline ends. The CDR3 runs to 15 residues. CDR3 in DNA: TGTGCCAGCAGCTTGGTTCCCGGGGGACCCTATGGCTACACCTTC. It is translated as CASSLVPGGPYGYTF.

This chain uses TRBV6-5 with TRBJ1-5; no clear D. The CDR3 loop spans 14 amino acids. Trimming pared 6 bases from V and 4 bases from J, leaving 13 bases between. Germline V lookup: CDR1 MNHEY, CDR2 SVGAGI. CDR3 residues: CASSLGGQNQPQHF. DNA of the CDR3: TGTGCCAGCAGCCTAGGCGGTCAGAATCAGCCCCAGCATTTT.

This clone was counted once. This chain uses TRBV19 with TRBJ1-1; a weak D match, TRBD1 (5 bases). Trimming left V 4 bases short and J 1 base short, with 16 bases between. This CDR3 is 16 amino acids long. Germline V CDR1 and CDR2: LNHDA, SQIVND (reference sequence). CDR3 sequence (DNA): TGTGCCAGTAGTACCCATTACAGGAGTAGGAACACTGAAGCTTTCTTT. The encoded protein is CASSTHYRSRNTEAFF.

This clone was detected once. The chain couples TRBV5-6 to TRBJ1-4; 9 bases are a match to TRBD1. CDR3 length: 17 amino acids. Germline V gives CDR1 SGHDT, CDR2 YYEEEE. V dropped 3 bases and J dropped 8; count of bases not matched to a gene: 14. The CDR3 sequence: CASSSLGTGSKREKLFF. The CDR3 DNA reads as TGTGCCAGCAGCTCGCTTGGGACAGGGAGCAAGAGGGAAAAACTGTTTTTT. Complete variable domain (other parts from reference TRBV5-6 and TRBJ1-4): DAGVTQSPTHLIKTRGQQVTLRCSPKSGHDTVSWYQQALGQGPQFIFQYYEEEERQRGNFPDRFSGHQFPNYSSELNVNALLLGDSALYLCASSSLGTGSKREKLFFGSGTQLSVL.

The chain combines TRBV6-6 with TRBJ2-5; 8 bases fit TRBD2. The V gene's germline CDR1 is MNHNY and CDR2 SVGAGI (reference sequence). The CDR3 loop spans 15 amino acids. J gave up 4 bases and V 2 bases, and 6 bases lay outside the gene matches. The CDR3 is CASSYDRGGRETQYF. CDR3 sequence (DNA): TGTGCCAGCAGTTACGATCGGGGGGGGCGAGAGACCCAGTACTTC.

The chain links TRBV5-4 to TRBJ2-1; 7 bases match TRBD1. After removal of 0 bases from V and 5 bases from J, the junction contained 8 bases not matched to a gene. CDR1 and CDR2 from the germline V gene are SGHNT and YYREEE (reference sequence). The CDR3 loop spans 16 amino acids. Here the CDR3 reads CASSLGGQSENNEQFF. The CDR3 DNA follows: TGTGCCAGCAGCTTGGGGGGACAGAGTGAGAACAATGAGCAGTTCTTC.

This clone showed up just a few times. V and J are TRBV19 and TRBJ2-2; D might be TRBD2 (5 bases). CDR3 length: 14 amino acids. V lost 10 bases and J 5 bases, leaving 17 bases between the germline ends. Looked up from germline, CDR1 is LNHDA and CDR2 is SQIVND (reference sequence). Written as DNA, the CDR3 is TGTGCCACCCGGGGTGGGGATCGGACCGGGGAGCTGTTTTTT. Translation gives CATRGGDRTGELFF.

The chain carries TRBV7-6 and TRBJ2-7, with 9 nucleotides matching TRBD1. Germline lookup yields CDR1 SGHVS and CDR2 FNYEAQ. V was clipped by 1 base and J by 3 bases; unmatched bases: 7. CDR3 length equals 16 residues. This CDR3 is CASSLGDRDTIYEQYF. For the CDR3, the DNA is TGTGCCAGCAGCTTAGGGGACAGGGATACAATCTACGAGCAGTACTTC.

The CDR3 DNA sequence: TGCGCCAGCAGCCAAGAAAGGACAGGGGGTCTGACCCAGTACTTC. As protein: CASSQERTGGLTQYF. This chain links TRBV4-3 with TRBJ2-5; 10 nucleotides agree with TRBD1. The length of the CDR3 is 15 residues. V dropped 0 bases and J dropped 7; count of bases not matched to a gene: 5. CDR1 is LGHNA and CDR2 is YSLEER in the germline V gene.

This sequence joins TRBV6-1 and TRBJ1-2; 9 bases match TRBD1. CDR1 MNHNS and CDR2 SASEGT come from the germline V gene. V gave up 4 bases and J gave up 5 bases; unmatched junction bases: 14. This CDR3 has 17 amino acids. The CDR3 reads CASSASGQGRRSYGYTF. In DNA, the CDR3 is TGTGCCAGCAGTGCATCGGGACAGGGAAGAAGGAGTTATGGCTACACCTTC.

This clone was counted between two and nine times. V and J are TRBV2 and TRBJ1-2, with 9 positions matching TRBD1. Germline loops: CDR1 SNHLY, CDR2 FYNNEI. This CDR3 comprises 16 residues. Germline trimming cut 3 bases from V and 4 bases from J; bases unmatched to any gene: 9. Here the CDR3 reads CASSEHPGQGPYGYTF. The CDR3 DNA is TGTGCCAGCAGTGAGCACCCGGGACAGGGTCCCTATGGCTACACCTTC. Variable domain in full (rest from reference TRBV2 and TRBJ1-2): EPEVTQTPSHQVTQMGQEVILRCVPISNHLYFYWYRQILGQKVEFLVSFYNNEISEKSEIFDDQFSVERPDGSNFTLKIRSTKLEDSAMYFCASSEHPGQGPYGYTFGSGTRLTVV.

This clone is a singleton in its sample. The rearrangement uses TRBV5-6 and TRBJ1-1, with D possibly being TRBD1 (6 bases). Trimming pared 5 bases from V and 0 bases from J, leaving 8 bases between. The CDR3 has 13 residues. Germline V gives CDR1 SGHDT, CDR2 YYEEEE. DNA for the CDR3: TGTGCCAGCAGGAGGACAGTGAACACTGAAGCTTTCTTT. Amino acids: CASRRTVNTEAFF. The full variable domain, its missing parts supplied by reference TRBV5-6 and TRBJ1-1, is DAGVTQSPTHLIKTRGQQVTLRCSPKSGHDTVSWYQQALGQGPQFIFQYYEEEERQRGNFPDRFSGHQFPNYSSELNVNALLLGDSALYLCASRRTVNTEAFFGQGTRLTVV.

V gene TRBV7-3 combines with J gene TRBJ1-3; D is possibly TRBD1 (6 bases). Per the germline V gene, CDR1 is SGHTA and CDR2 is FQGTGA. V gave up 3 bases and J gave up 1 base, with 7 bases separating them. The length of the CDR3 is 14 residues. CDR3 region: CASSLGASGNTIYF. The CDR3 nucleotides are TGTGCCAGCAGCTTGGGGGCGTCTGGAAACACCATATATTTT. Complete variable domain (other parts from reference TRBV7-3 and TRBJ1-3): GAGVSQTPSNKVTEKGKYVELRCDPISGHTALYWYRQSLGQGPEFLIYFQGTGAADDSGLPNDRFFAVRPEGSVSTLKIQRTERGDSAVYLCASSLGASGNTIYFGEGSWLTVV.

This rearrangement joins TRBV5-1 to TRBJ1-6; 9 bases are shared with TRBD1. This CDR3 comprises 16 residues. Germline trimming cut 3 bases from V and 7 bases from J; bases unmatched to any gene: 8. Germline V gene data show CDR1 as SGHRS and CDR2 as YFSETQ. CDR3 amino acids: CASSYTGGEGNSPLHF. The CDR3 DNA is TGCGCCAGCAGCTACACAGGGGGCGAAGGGAATTCACCCCTCCACTTT.

The gene calls are TRBV14 and TRBJ2-2; D not resolved. Germline-derived CDR1 and CDR2 are SGHDN and FVKESK. Trimming removed 2 bases from V and 4 bases from J, with 5 bases in between. This CDR3 comprises 13 residues. The CDR3 DNA sequence: TGTGCCAGCAGCCAAACTATCACCGGGGAGCTGTTTTTT. This sequence encodes CASSQTITGELFF.

The genes are TRBV4-1 and TRBJ1-5, with 10 bases matching TRBD1. The V segment lost 1 base and the J segment 7 bases; nucleotides outside the gene matches: 7. The length of the CDR3 is 16 residues. Germline-derived CDR1 and CDR2 are MGHRA and YSYEKL. CDR3 sequence (DNA): TGCGCCAGCAGCCAAGGACAGGGGGCGTGGAGACAGCCCCAGCATTTT. Translation gives CASSQGQGAWRQPQHF.

The chain links TRBV20-1 to TRBJ1-1, with 7 nucleotides matching TRBD1. Trimming at V came to 6 bases and at J to 8 bases, leaving 6 bases not matched to a gene. Germline V gene lookup returns CDR1 DFQATT and CDR2 SNEGSKA (reference sequence). The CDR3 is 11 amino acids. CDR3 sequence (DNA): TGCAGTGCCGAACAGGGGTACGAAGCTTTCTTT. As protein: CSAEQGYEAFF.

This clone was observed a handful of times. The rearrangement uses TRBV7-3 and TRBJ1-6; a weak D match, TRBD1 (6 bases). The CDR3 loop spans 15 amino acids. Per germline, CDR1 SGHTA and CDR2 FQGTGA. Trimming took off 0 bases at V and 9 bases at J, with 12 bases between the two ends. CDR3 bases: TGTGCCAGCAGCTTAACCGGGACATCTTCTTCACCCCTCCACTTT. Translated, it gives CASSLTGTSSSPLHF.

The genes are TRBV2 and TRBJ2-7; the match to TRBD1 covers 7 bases. The trim removed 5 bases at V and 3 bases at J, leaving 4 bases unmatched. Germline V CDR1 and CDR2: SNHLY, FYNNEI. There are 13 residues in the CDR3. CDR3 bases: TGTGCCAGCAGTAGACAGGGAATCTACGAGCAGTACTTC. Protein sequence: CASSRQGIYEQYF.

This chain links TRBV11-2 with TRBJ2-1; possibly TRBD1 for D (5 bases). Germline lookup yields CDR1 SGHAT and CDR2 FQNNGV. V lost 2 bases to trimming and J lost 8 bases, with 13 bases between them. The CDR3 spans 14 residues. CDR3 amino acids: CASSLMAGKDEQFF. The CDR3 region has the DNA TGTGCCAGCAGCTTAATGGCAGGGAAAGATGAGCAGTTCTTC.

J is TRBJ2-2 and V is TRBV18; D is possibly TRBD1 (6 bases). CDR1 and CDR2 from the germline V gene are KGHSH and LQKENI. The CDR3 sequence is 14 residues long. V lost 5 bases, J lost 5 bases, and 12 bases lay in between. CDR3 in amino acids: CASSKGQNTGELFF. In nucleotides, the CDR3 is TGTGCCAGCTCAAAGGGACAAAATACCGGGGAGCTGTTTTTT.

This chain links TRBV15 with TRBJ2-5, with 9 bases aligning to TRBD1. Unmatched junction bases numbered 9, after V lost 2 bases and J lost 5 bases. CDR3 size: 16 residues. The V gene's germline CDR1 is LNHNV and CDR2 YYDKDF (reference sequence). The CDR3 loop reads CATSRSRTGARETQYF. DNA of the CDR3: TGTGCCACCAGCAGATCTCGGACAGGGGCGAGGGAGACCCAGTACTTC.

This clone was counted a few times. This chain uses TRBV6-1 with TRBJ2-7; possible D gene TRBD1, 5 bases. V lost 3 bases and J lost 2, with 5 bases in between. This CDR3 is built from 12 residues. Per the germline V gene, CDR1 is MNHNS and CDR2 is SASEGT. Written as DNA, the CDR3 is TGTGCCAGCAGTGAGACAGCCTACGAGCAGTACTTC. Amino acid sequence: CASSETAYEQYF.

This clone is a singleton in its sample. V usage is TRBV7-2 and J usage is TRBJ2-5, with TRBD2 as a possible D gene (5 bases). Trimming pared 4 bases from V and 5 bases from J, leaving 17 bases between. Germline V gives CDR1 SGHTA, CDR2 FQGNSA. The CDR3 spans 15 residues. Here the CDR3 reads CASSSGGLKGETQYF. The CDR3 region has the DNA TGTGCCAGCAGCTCCGGAGGACTCAAAGGGGAGACCCAGTACTTC.

This clone was seen only once. The chain has TRBV6-6 and TRBJ1-1; D uncertain. Between the trimmed V and J ends, which lost 8 bases and 5 bases, there was a span of 18 bases. Germline values: CDR1 MNHNY, CDR2 SVGAGI (reference sequence). This CDR3 has 14 amino acids. CDR3 DNA sequence: TGTGCCAGCCGCCGCGGAGGGCCGGGGACTGAAGCTTTCTTT. Protein product: CASRRGGPGTEAFF.

The chain links TRBV6-6 to TRBJ1-6; 10 bases are a match to TRBD1. Germline V gene data show CDR1 as MNHNY and CDR2 as SVGAGI (reference sequence). V shed 7 bases, J shed 3 bases, and the junction held 6 bases outside the gene matches. This CDR3 has 16 residues. CDR3 nucleotide sequence: TGTGCCAGCATTTCCCGGGACAGGGGCTATAATTCACCCCTCCACTTT. It is translated as CASISRDRGYNSPLHF.

V usage is TRBV7-3 and J usage is TRBJ2-3; 11 nucleotides agree with TRBD2. The CDR3 contains 15 residues. Germline-derived CDR1 and CDR2 are SGHTA and FQGTGA. The V and J ends lost 2 bases and 4 bases, in that order; junction bases with no gene match: 2. The CDR3 coding sequence is TGTGCCAGCAGCTTAGGGACTAGCGGAGCAGATACGCAGTATTTT. It encodes CASSLGTSGADTQYF.

This chain connects TRBV12-3 or TRBV12-4 to TRBJ1-1; maybe TRBD1 (5 bases). V shed 6 bases and J shed 5 bases, with 13 bases lying between them. This CDR3 is 13 amino acids long. The DNA of the CDR3 is TGTGCCAGCAGACAAAGGGGTGCGACTGAAGCTTTCTTT. Translating it yields CASRQRGATEAFF.